These T cell receptor beta chains were read from a single sample in a study of cytomegalovirus exposure and HLA in healthy donors. Generated by immunoSEQ multiplex PCR, the TCRdb table keeps only in-frame clones and is missing some. The table has around 50,000 clones, roughly four fifths seen once. The specimen sequenced was PBMCs. These receptors were taken from a man aged 35 to 55 in good health and CMV-seronegative. Each CDR3 is given with its conserved first and last residue.

v_call: TRBV27; cdr3_aa: CASSVYNRLPYNSPLHF
v_call: TRBV11-3; cdr3_aa: CASSTGQLNTEAFF
v_call: TRBV4-1; cdr3_aa: CASSQGPAGNTIYF
v_call: TRBV7-9; cdr3_aa: CASSSQLRLAGGNTDTQYF
v_call: TRBV5-1; cdr3_aa: CASSHRSADSPLHF
v_call: TRBV29-1; cdr3_aa: CSVDLGLDEKLFF
v_call: TRBV11-2; cdr3_aa: CASSLEGTGGTEAFF
v_call: TRBV5-1; cdr3_aa: CASSPYQGGYGYTF
v_call: TRBV5-8; cdr3_aa: CASSPTSGGEQFF
v_call: TRBV29-1; cdr3_aa: CSGRQHQETQYF
v_call: TRBV5-1; cdr3_aa: CASSSKSGPDRLAKNIQYF
v_call: TRBV7-2; cdr3_aa: CASSLTSGGALSGELFF
v_call: TRBV18; cdr3_aa: CASSPHQGSQETQYF
v_call: TRBV7-2; cdr3_aa: CASSLTPGEQYF
v_call: TRBV6-1; cdr3_aa: CASSEERPGGLNTEAFF